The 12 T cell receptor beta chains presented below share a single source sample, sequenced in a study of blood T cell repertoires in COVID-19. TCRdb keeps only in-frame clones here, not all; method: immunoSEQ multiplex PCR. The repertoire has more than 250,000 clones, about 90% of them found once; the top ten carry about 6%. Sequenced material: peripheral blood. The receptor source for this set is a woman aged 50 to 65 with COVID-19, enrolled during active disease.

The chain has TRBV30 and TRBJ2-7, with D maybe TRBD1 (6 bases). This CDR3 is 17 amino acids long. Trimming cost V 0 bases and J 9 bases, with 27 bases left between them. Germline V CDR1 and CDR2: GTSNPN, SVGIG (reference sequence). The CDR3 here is CAWSVNYRYRDTAAQYF. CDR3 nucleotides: TGTGCCTGGAGTGTAAATTATAGGTACAGGGACACTGCCGCGCAGTACTTC.

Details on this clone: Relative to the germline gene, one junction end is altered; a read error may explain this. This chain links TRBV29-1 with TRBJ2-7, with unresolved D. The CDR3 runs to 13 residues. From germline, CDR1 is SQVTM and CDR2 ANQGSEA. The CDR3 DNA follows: TGCAGCGTTGCCCCCCGTTCCTCCCACGAGCAGTACTTC. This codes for CSVAPRSSHEQYF.

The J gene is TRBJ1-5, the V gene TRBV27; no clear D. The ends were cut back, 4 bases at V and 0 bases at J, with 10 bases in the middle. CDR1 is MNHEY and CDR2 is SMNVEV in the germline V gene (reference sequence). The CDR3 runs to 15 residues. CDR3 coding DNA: TGTGCCAGCAGTTCCAACGGTTATAGCAATCAGCCCCAGCATTTT. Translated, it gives CASSSNGYSNQPQHF.

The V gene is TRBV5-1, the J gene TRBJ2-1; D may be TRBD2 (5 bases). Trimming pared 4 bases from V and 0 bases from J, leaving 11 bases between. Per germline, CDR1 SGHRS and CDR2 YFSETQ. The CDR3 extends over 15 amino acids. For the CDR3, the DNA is TGCGCCAGCAGCCCGAGGGCGATCTCCTACAATGAGCAGTTCTTC. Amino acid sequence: CASSPRAISYNEQFF.

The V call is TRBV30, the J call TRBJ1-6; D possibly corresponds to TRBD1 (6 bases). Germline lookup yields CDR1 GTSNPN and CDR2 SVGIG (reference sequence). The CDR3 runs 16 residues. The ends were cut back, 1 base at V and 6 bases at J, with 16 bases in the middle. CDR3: CAWSGMGGGGNSPLHF. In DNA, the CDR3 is TGTGCCTGGAGTGGGATGGGAGGGGGTGGTAATTCACCCCTCCACTTT.

In nucleotides, the CDR3 is TGTGCCAGCAGTTGGCTAGCGGGAGTCGGGCAGTACTTC. This codes for CASSWLAGVGQYF. The chain couples TRBV25-1 to TRBJ2-7; TRBD2 aligns across 10 bases. V shed 5 bases and J 9 bases; nucleotides not matched to a gene: 7. Germline V gene lookup returns CDR1 MGHDK and CDR2 SYGVNS. The CDR3 totals 13 residues.

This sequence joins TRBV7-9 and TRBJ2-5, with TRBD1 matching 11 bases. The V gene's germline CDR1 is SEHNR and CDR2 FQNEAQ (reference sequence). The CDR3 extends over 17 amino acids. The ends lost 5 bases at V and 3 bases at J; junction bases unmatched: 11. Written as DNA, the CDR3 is TGTGCCAGCAGCGACAGGACAGGGGGCGCGATTGAAGAGACCCAGTACTTC. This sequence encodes CASSDRTGGAIEETQYF.

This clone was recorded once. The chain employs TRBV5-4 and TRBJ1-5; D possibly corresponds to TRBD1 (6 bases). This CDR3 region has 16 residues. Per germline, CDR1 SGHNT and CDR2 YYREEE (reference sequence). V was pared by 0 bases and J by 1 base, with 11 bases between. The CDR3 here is CASSLAGGGSNQPQHF. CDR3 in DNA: TGTGCCAGCAGCTTGGCCGGGGGGGGCAGCAATCAGCCCCAGCATTTT.

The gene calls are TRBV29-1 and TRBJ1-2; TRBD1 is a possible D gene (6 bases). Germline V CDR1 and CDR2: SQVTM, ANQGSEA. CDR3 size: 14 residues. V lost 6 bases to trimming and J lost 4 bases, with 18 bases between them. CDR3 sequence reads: CSVETGFTGYGYTF. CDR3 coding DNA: TGCAGCGTCGAGACAGGATTTACCGGCTATGGCTACACCTTC.

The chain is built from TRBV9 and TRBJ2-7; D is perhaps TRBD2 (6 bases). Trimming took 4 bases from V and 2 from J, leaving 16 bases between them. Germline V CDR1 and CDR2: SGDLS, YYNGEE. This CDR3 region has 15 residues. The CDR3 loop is CASSPRRGKPYEQYF. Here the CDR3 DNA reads TGTGCCAGCAGCCCAAGGCGGGGCAAACCCTACGAGCAGTACTTC.

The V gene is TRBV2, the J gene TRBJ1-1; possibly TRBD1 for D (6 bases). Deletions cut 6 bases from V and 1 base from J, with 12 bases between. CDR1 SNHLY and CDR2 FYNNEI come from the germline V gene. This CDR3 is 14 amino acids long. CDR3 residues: CASSRQAANTEAFF. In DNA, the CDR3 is TGTGCCAGCAGCCGACAGGCAGCGAACACTGAAGCTTTCTTT.

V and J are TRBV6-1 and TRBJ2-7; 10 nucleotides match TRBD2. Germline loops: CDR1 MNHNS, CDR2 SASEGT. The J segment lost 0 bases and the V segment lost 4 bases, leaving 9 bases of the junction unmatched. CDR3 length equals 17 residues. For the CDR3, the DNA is TGTGCCAGCAGTGTCGCGACTAGCGGGTATCTCTCCTACGAGCAGTACTTC. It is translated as CASSVATSGYLSYEQYF.